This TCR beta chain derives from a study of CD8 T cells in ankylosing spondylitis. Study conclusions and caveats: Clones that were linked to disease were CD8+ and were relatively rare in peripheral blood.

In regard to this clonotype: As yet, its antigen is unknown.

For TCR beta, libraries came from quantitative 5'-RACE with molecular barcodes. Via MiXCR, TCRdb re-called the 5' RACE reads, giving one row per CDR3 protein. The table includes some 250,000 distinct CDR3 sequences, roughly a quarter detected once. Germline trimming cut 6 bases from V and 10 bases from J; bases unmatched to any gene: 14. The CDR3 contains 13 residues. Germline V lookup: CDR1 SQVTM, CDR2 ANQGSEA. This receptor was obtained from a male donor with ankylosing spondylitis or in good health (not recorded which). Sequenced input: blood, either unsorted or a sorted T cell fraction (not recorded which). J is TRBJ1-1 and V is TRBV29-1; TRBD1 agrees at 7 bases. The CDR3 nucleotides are TGCAGCGTATCCGGGACAGCGGCCGTGGTAGCTTTCTTT. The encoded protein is CSVSGTAAVVAFF.